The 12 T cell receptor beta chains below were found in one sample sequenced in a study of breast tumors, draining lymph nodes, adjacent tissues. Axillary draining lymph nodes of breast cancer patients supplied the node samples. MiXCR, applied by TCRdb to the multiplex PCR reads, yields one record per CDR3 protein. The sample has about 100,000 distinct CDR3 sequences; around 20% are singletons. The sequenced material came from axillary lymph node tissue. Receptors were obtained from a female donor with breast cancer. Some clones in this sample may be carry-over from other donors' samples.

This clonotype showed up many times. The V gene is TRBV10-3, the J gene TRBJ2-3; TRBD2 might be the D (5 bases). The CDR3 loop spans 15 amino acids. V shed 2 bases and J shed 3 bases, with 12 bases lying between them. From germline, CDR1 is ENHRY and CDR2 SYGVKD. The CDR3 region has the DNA TGTGCCATCAGTGAGCCCCCCTCGGGGACAGATACGCAGTATTTT. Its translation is CAISEPPSGTDTQYF.

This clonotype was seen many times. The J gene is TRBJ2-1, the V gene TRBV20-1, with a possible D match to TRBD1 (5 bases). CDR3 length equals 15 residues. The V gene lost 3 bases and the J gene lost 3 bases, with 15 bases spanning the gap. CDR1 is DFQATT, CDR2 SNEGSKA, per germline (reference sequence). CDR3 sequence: CSASASGFLYNEQFF. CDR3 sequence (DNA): TGCAGTGCTAGCGCATCAGGGTTTCTCTACAATGAGCAGTTCTTC.

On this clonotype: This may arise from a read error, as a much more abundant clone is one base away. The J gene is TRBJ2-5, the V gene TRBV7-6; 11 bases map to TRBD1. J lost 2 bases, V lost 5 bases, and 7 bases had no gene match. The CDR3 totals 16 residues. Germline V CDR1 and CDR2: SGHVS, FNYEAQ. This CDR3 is CASSPRTGGFQETQYF. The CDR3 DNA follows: TGTGCCAGCAGCCCCAGGACAGGGGGCTTTCAAGAGACCCAGTACTTC. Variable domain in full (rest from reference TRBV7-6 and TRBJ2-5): GAGVSQSPRYKVTKRGQDVALRCDPISGHVSLYWYRQALGQGPEFLTYFNYEAQQDKSGLPNDRFSAERPEGSISTLTIQRTEQRDSAMYRCASSPRTGGFQETQYFGPGTRLLVL.

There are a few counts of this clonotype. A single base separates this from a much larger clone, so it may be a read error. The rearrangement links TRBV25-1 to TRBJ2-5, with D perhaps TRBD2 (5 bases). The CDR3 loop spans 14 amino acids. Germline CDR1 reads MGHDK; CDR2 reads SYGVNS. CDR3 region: CASSDSGNQEAQYF. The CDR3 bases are TGTGCCAGCAGTGATTCGGGGAACCAAGAGGCCCAGTACTTC.

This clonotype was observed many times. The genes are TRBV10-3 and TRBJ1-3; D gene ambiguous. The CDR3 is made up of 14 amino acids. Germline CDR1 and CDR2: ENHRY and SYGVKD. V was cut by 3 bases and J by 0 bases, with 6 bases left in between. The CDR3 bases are TGTGCCATCAGTGACCCCCACTCTGGAAACACCATATATTTT. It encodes CAISDPHSGNTIYF.

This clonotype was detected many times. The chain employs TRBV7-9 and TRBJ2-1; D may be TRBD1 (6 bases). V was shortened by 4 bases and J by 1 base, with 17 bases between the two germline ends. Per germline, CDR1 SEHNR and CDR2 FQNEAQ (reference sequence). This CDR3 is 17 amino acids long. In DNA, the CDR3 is TGTGCCAGCAGCTCCAGTACCACAGGGAAGTCCTACAATGAGCAGTTCTTC. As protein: CASSSSTTGKSYNEQFF. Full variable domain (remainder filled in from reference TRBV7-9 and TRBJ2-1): DTGVSQNPRHKITKRGQNVTFRCDPISEHNRLYWYRQTLGQGPEFLTYFQNEAQLEKSRLLSDRFSAERPKGSFSTLEIQRTEQGDSAMYLCASSSSTTGKSYNEQFFGPGTRLTVL.

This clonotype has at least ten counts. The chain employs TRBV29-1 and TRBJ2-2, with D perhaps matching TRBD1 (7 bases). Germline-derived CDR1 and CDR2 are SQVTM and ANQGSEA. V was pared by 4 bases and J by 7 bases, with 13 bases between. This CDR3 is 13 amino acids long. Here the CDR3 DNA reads TGCAGCGTTGTTGGTCAGGGGGGCGGGGAGCTGTTTTTT. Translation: CSVVGQGGGELFF.

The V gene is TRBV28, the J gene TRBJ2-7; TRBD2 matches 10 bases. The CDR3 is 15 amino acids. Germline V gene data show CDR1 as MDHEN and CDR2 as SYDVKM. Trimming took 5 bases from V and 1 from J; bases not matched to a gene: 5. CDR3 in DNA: TGTGCCAGCAGTGCGGGACTAGCGACGTCCTACGAGCAGTACTTC. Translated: CASSAGLATSYEQYF.

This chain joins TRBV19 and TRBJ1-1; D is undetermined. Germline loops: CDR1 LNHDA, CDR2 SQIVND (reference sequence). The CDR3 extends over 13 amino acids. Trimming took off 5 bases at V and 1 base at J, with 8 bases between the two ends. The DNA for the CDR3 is TGTGCCAGTAGTTTCCAGCCGAACACTGAAGCTTTCTTT. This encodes CASSFQPNTEAFF. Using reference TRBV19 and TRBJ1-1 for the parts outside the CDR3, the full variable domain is DGGITQSPKYLFRKEGQNVTLSCEQNLNHDAMYWYRQDPGQGLRLIYYSQIVNDFQKGDIAEGYSVSREKKESFPLTVTSAQKNPTAFYLCASSFQPNTEAFFGQGTRLTVV.

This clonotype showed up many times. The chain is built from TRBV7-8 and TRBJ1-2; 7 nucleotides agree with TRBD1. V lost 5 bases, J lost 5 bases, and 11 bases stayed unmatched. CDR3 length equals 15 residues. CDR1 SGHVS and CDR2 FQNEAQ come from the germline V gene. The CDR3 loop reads CASSPRGDRVYGYTF. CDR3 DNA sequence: TGTGCCAGCAGCCCTAGGGGCGACAGGGTTTATGGCTACACCTTC.

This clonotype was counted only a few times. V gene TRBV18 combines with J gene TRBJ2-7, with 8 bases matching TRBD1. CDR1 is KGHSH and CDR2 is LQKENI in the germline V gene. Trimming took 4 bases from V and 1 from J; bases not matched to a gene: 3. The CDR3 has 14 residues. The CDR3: CASSRGQGSYEQYF. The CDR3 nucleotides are TGTGCCAGCTCACGCGGACAGGGTTCCTACGAGCAGTACTTC.

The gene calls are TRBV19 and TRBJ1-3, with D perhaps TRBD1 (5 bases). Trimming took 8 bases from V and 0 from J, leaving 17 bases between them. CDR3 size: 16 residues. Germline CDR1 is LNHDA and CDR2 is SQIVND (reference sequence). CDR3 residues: CASYTRDLGSGNTIYF. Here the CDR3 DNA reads TGTGCCAGTTATACGCGGGACCTGGGCTCTGGAAACACCATATATTTT.